Listed below are T cell receptor beta chains from one sample, sequenced in a study of metastatic and nonmetastatic thyroid tumors. TCRdb re-analyzed the PCR reads through MiXCR. The table shows tens of thousands of clones, with around 28% occurring only once. Sequenced input: blood. Receptors were obtained from a male donor with papillary thyroid cancer or a benign thyroid nodule (not recorded which). Some clones in this sample may be carry-over from other donors' samples. CDR3s include the opening cysteine and the closing phenylalanine or tryptophan. D genes are given only for firm matches.

CDR3	J	V	D
CASSPNNSPLHF	TRBJ1-6	TRBV9	-
CASSPSGETQYF	TRBJ2-5	TRBV7-6	-
CASSGGGWRDGNEKLFF	TRBJ1-4	TRBV9	-
CSAINPAGEDNEQFF	TRBJ2-1	TRBV20-1	TRBD2
CASSTGQVGTAAFF	TRBJ1-1	TRBV28	TRBD1
CASHPSRQGADHPQHF	TRBJ1-5	TRBV10-1	TRBD1
CASSPRRQGSYEQYF	TRBJ2-7	TRBV7-8	TRBD1
CAIRYFTGGTYNEQFF	TRBJ2-1	TRBV10-3	-
CASSVAKGGGELFF	TRBJ2-2	TRBV9	-
CASSPSWGLNTEAFF	TRBJ1-1	TRBV3-1	-
CASSLDLKETQYF	TRBJ2-5	TRBV7-3	-